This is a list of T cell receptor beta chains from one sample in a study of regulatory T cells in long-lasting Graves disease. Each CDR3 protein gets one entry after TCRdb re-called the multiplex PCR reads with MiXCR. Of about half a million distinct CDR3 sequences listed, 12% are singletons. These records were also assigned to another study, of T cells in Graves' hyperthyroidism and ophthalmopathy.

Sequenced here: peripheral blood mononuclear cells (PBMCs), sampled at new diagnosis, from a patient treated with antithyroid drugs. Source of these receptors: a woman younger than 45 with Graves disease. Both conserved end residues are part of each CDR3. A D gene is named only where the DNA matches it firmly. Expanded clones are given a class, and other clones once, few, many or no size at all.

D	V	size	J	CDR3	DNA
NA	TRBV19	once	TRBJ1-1	CASRFSPMNTEAFF	TGTGCCAGTAGGTTCAGCCCGATGAACACTGAAGCTTTCTTT
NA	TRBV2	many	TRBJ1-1	CASSGFSMNTEAFF	TGTGCCAGCAGTGGATTCTCTATGAACACTGAAGCTTTCTTT
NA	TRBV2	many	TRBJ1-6	CASSDLDYNSPLHF	TGTGCCAGCAGTGATCTAGATTATAATTCACCCCTCCACTTT
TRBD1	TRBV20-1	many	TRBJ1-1	CSANPGQGPEAFF	TGCAGTGCCAACCCGGGACAGGGCCCTGAAGCTTTCTTT
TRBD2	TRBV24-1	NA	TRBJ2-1	CATSDLTSGRAHEQFF	TGTGCCACCAGTGATTTGACTAGCGGGAGGGCCCATGAGCAGTTCTTC
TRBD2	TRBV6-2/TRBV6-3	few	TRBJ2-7	CASSPRFSGRKDEQYF	TGTGCCAGCAGTCCGCGATTTAGCGGGAGGAAAGACGAGCAGTACTTC
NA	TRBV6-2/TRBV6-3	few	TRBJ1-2	CASSLKGFGYGYTF	TGTGCCAGCAGTCTCAAGGGTTTTGGCTATGGCTACACCTTC
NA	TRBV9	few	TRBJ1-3	CASSVDLSGNTIYF	TGTGCCAGCAGCGTAGACCTCTCTGGAAACACCATATATTTT
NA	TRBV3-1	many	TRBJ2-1	CASSPVTPAYNEQFF	TGTGCCAGCAGCCCAGTTACACCGGCCTACAATGAGCAGTTCTTC
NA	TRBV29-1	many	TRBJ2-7	CSVPGAGEQYF	TGCAGCGTTCCCGGCGCCGGGGAGCAGTACTTC
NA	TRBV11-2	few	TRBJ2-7	CANSPVEGSYEQYF	TGTGCCAACAGCCCCGTGGAGGGATCCTACGAGCAGTACTTC
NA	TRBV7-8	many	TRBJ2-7	CASSLDRDPGSYEQYF	TGTGCCAGCAGCTTAGACCGGGACCCCGGCTCCTACGAGCAGTACTTC
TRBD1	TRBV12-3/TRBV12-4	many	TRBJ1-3	CASSLALEGASGNTIYF	TGTGCCAGCAGTTTAGCGCTCGAGGGGGCCTCTGGAAACACCATATATTTT
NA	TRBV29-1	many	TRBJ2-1	CSVDPPGRGSYNEQFF	TGCAGCGTTGACCCCCCTGGGCGAGGCTCCTACAATGAGCAGTTCTTC
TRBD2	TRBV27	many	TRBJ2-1	CASSFFSGQRSGRAINEQFF	TGTGCCAGCAGTTTCTTCTCGGGACAGAGAAGCGGGAGGGCCATTAATGAGCAGTTCTTC
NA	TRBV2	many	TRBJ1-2	CASSDRRSYTF	TGTGCCAGCAGTGATCGACGCTCCTACACCTTC
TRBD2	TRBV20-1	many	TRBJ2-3	CSARDPLAGDVAYTDTQYF	TGCAGTGCTAGAGATCCCCTAGCGGGCGACGTAGCCTACACAGATACGCAGTATTTT
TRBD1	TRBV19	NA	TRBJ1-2	CASSISGTGIHGYTF	TGTGCCAGTAGTATTTCGGGGACAGGGATTCATGGCTACACCTTC
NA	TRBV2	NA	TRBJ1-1	CASSGGLVGTEAFF	TGTGCCAGTAGCGGTGGGCTGGTAGGGACTGAAGCTTTCTTT
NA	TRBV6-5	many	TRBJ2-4	CASSYSGRHPKENIQYF	TGTGCCAGCAGTTACTCGGGGAGACACCCTAAGGAGAACATTCAGTACTTC
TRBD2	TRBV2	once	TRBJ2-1	CASKRGLAGFNEQFF	TGTGCCAGCAAAAGGGGACTAGCGGGATTCAATGAGCAGTTCTTC
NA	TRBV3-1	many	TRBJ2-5	CASSPGLASQETQYF	TGTGCCAGCAGCCCCGGGCTAGCGTCACAAGAGACCCAGTACTTC
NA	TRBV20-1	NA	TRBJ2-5	CSASNPQYF	TGCAGTGCTAGTAATCCCCAGTACTTC
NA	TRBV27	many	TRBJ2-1	CASSTAPGHEQFF	TGTGCCAGCAGTACGGCCCCAGGCCATGAGCAGTTCTTC
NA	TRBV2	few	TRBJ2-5	CASSLIDRGSDLYF	TGTGCCAGCAGCCTGATTGACAGAGGCTCAGATTTGTACTTC
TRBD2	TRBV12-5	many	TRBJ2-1	CASGLGAGYNEQFF	TGTGCTAGTGGTTTGGGAGCGGGATACAATGAGCAGTTCTTC
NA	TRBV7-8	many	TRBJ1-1	CASSFTGLFEAFF	TGTGCCAGCAGCTTCACCGGCCTTTTTGAAGCTTTCTTT
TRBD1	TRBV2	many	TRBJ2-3	CASGRQGPDTQYF	TGTGCCAGCGGACGACAGGGCCCAGATACGCAGTATTTT
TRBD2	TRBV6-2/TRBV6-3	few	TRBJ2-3	CASSKRLAGVDTQYF	TGTGCCAGCAGCAAACGACTAGCGGGAGTAGATACGCAGTATTTT
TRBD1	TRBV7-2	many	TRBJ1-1	CASSANRGGTEAFF	TGTGCCAGCAGCGCGAACAGGGGTGGTACTGAAGCTTTCTTT
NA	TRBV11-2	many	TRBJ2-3	CASSLNADTQYF	TGTGCCAGCAGCTTAAATGCAGATACGCAGTATTTT
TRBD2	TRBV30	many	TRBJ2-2	CAWSVEAGVSLTGELFF	TGTGCCTGGAGTGTCGAAGCGGGAGTATCCTTGACCGGGGAGCTGTTTTTT
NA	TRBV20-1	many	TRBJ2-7	CSARVKPRPLSSYEQYF	TGCAGTGCTAGAGTAAAGCCAAGACCACTTAGCTCCTACGAGCAGTACTTC
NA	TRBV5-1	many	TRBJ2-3	CASSSGPSTDTQYF	TGTGCCAGCAGCTCCGGACCATCCACAGATACGCAGTATTTT
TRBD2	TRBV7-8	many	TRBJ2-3	CASSLGTSGSSTDTQYF	TGTGCCAGCAGCTTAGGCACTAGCGGGAGCTCCACAGATACGCAGTATTTT
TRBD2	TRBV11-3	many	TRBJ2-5	CASRLAQNQETQYF	TGTGCCAGCAGACTAGCGCAAAACCAAGAGACCCAGTACTTC
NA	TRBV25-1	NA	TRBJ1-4	CASYHNEKLFF	TGTGCCAGCTACCATAATGAAAAACTGTTTTTT
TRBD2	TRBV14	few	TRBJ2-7	CASSQGSRLAGYEQYF	TGTGCCAGCAGCCAAGGTTCGAGGCTAGCGGGCTACGAGCAGTACTTC
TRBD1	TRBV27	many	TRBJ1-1	CASSLDRGVWNTEAFF	TGTGCCAGCAGTTTAGACAGGGGAGTTTGGAACACTGAAGCTTTCTTT
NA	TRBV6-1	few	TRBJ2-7	CATQESAAYEQYF	TGTGCCACCCAAGAGAGCGCGGCCTACGAGCAGTACTTC
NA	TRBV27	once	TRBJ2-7	CASSTPGSAYEQYF	TGTGCCAGCAGTACCCCAGGTTCCGCCTACGAGCAGTACTTC
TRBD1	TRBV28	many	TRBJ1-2	CASSMTGVGYTF	TGTGCCAGCAGTATGACAGGGGTTGGCTACACCTTC
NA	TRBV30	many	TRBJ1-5	CAWSRQLNQPQHF	TGTGCCTGGAGTCGACAACTCAATCAGCCCCAGCATTTT
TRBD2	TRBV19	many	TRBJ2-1	CASSMISGSNQFF	TGTGCCAGTAGTATGATTAGCGGGAGTAATCAGTTCTTC
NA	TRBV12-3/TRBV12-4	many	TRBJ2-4	CASSLETPRGAKNIQYF	TGTGCCAGCAGTTTAGAGACCCCCCGGGGAGCCAAAAACATTCAGTACTTC
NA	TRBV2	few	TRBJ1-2	CASSRVYGYTF	TGTGCCAGCTCCCGAGTCTATGGCTACACCTTC
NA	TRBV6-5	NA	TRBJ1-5	CASSLSNRDISNQPQHF	TGTGCCAGCAGTTTATCAAACAGGGACATATCTAATCAGCCCCAGCATTTT
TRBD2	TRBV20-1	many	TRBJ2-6	CSALAGPYSGANVLTF	TGCAGTGCCCTAGCGGGACCTTACTCTGGGGCCAACGTCCTGACTTTC
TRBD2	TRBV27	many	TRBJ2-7	CASSFASGRATYEQYF	TGTGCCAGCAGTTTCGCAAGCGGGAGGGCCACCTACGAGCAGTACTTC